Below are 10 T cell receptor beta chains sequenced from a single sample in a study of blood T cell repertoires in COVID-19. Repertoires were generated with immunoSEQ multiplex PCR, while TCRdb's copy carries only in-frame clones and drops some. In the table there are some 200,000 clones, 75% to 90% of which are singletons. What was sequenced was PBMCs or T cells enriched from blood (not recorded which). The receptors were gathered from a man between 40 and 49 years old who had recovered from COVID-19.

The chain has TRBV2 and TRBJ1-1, with a tentative D call TRBD1 (6 bases). V was shortened by 5 bases and J by 0 bases, with 7 bases between the two germline ends. The germline V gene has CDR1 SNHLY and CDR2 FYNNEI. CDR3 length: 13 amino acids. CDR3 coding DNA: TGTGCCAGCAGTACAGGGATGAACACTGAAGCTTTCTTT. This encodes CASSTGMNTEAFF.

CDR3 sequence: CASSYPPLSGPLDEQFF. The CDR3 bases are TGTGCCAGCAGTTACCCTCCTTTGAGCGGGCCTTTGGATGAGCAGTTCTTC. The chain carries TRBV6-2 or TRBV6-3 and TRBJ2-1; D is possibly TRBD2 (6 bases). In germline, CDR1 is MNHEY, CDR2 SVGEGT. V lost 2 bases and J lost 8, with 22 bases in between. This CDR3 has 17 residues.

The rearrangement uses TRBV7-8 and TRBJ2-5; 9 bases are shared with TRBD2. The V segment lost 10 bases and the J segment 5 bases; nucleotides outside the gene matches: 14. The CDR3 spans 15 residues. Germline V gene data show CDR1 as SGHVS and CDR2 as FQNEAQ. As DNA, the CDR3 is TGTGCCACCGGTAGGGGCGGGAGGGCCCTGGAGACCCAGTACTTC. Translating gives CATGRGGRALETQYF.

This chain links TRBV20-1 with TRBJ2-3, with 9 positions matching TRBD1. Trimming removed 5 bases from V and 14 bases from J; junction bases left unmatched: 5. Germline assignment: CDR1 DFQATT and CDR2 SNEGSKA (reference sequence). CDR3 length equals 10 residues. This CDR3 reads CSASDRGAYF. In nucleotides, the CDR3 is TGCAGTGCTTCGGACAGGGGAGCGTATTTT.

This chain links TRBV7-8 with TRBJ1-4, with 11 bases fitting TRBD1. Germline V gives CDR1 SGHVS, CDR2 FQNEAQ. This CDR3 has 16 amino acids. Losses at the gene ends were 3 bases for V and 7 bases for J; bases not matched to a gene: 7. This CDR3 reads CASSFFSGTGGEKLFF. The CDR3 coding sequence is TGTGCCAGCAGCTTCTTCTCCGGGACAGGGGGTGAAAAACTGTTTTTT.

The V call is TRBV2, the J call TRBJ2-7; 9 bases are shared with TRBD1. The junction had 4 bases not matched to a gene; V was cut back by 7 bases and J by 0 bases. The CDR3 contains 14 residues. Germline CDR1 SNHLY, CDR2 FYNNEI. In DNA, the CDR3 is TGTGCCAGCAATGACAGGGGGACCTCCTACGAGCAGTACTTC. It specifies CASNDRGTSYEQYF.

The chain joins TRBV19 to TRBJ1-2; no reliable D call. The V gene lost 6 bases and the J gene lost 5 bases, with 7 bases spanning the gap. This CDR3 has 11 residues. Germline assignment: CDR1 LNHDA and CDR2 SQIVND (reference sequence). This chain's CDR3 is CASRIAYGYTF. CDR3 DNA: TGTGCCAGTAGAATCGCGTATGGCTACACCTTC.

This clone was detected only once. This chain joins TRBV6-6 and TRBJ1-2; a weak D match, TRBD1 (5 bases). Germline V gives CDR1 MNHNY, CDR2 SVGAGI (reference sequence). Trimming removed 6 bases at V and 4 bases at J, with 21 bases between. This CDR3 is 16 amino acids long. As DNA, the CDR3 is TGTGCCAGCAGACTTAGGCGAGGACAAGACCTCTATGGCTACACCTTC. It is translated as CASRLRRGQDLYGYTF.

V gene TRBV29-1 combines with J gene TRBJ1-1; 8 nucleotides agree with TRBD1. This CDR3 has 14 residues. V was clipped by 6 bases and J by 0 bases; unmatched bases: 6. Germline CDR1 and CDR2: SQVTM and ANQGSEA. This CDR3 reads CSVVRTGMNTEAFF. The CDR3 nucleotides read TGCAGCGTGGTAAGGACAGGGATGAACACTGAAGCTTTCTTT. The whole variable domain, filled in from reference TRBV29-1 and TRBJ1-1, reads SAVISQKPSRDICQRGTSLTIQCQVDSQVTMMFWYRQQPGQSLTLIATANQGSEATYESGFVIDKFPISRPNLTFSTLTVSNMSPEDSSIYLCSVVRTGMNTEAFFGQGTRLTVV.

The chain uses TRBV30 and TRBJ2-1, with D unclear. The V gene lost 0 bases and the J gene lost 4 bases, with 7 bases spanning the gap. The CDR3 loop spans 13 amino acids. Germline CDR1 GTSNPN, CDR2 SVGIG (reference sequence). The CDR3 DNA follows: TGTGCCTGGAGTGTACGTCGGTACAATGAGCAGTTCTTC. Its protein is CAWSVRRYNEQFF. Full variable domain (rest looked up from reference TRBV30 and TRBJ2-1): SQTIHQWPATLVQPVGSPLSLECTVEGTSNPNLYWYRQAAGRGLQLLFYSVGIGQISSEVPQNLSASRPQDRQFILSSKKLLLSDSGFYLCAWSVRRYNEQFFGPGTRLTVL.